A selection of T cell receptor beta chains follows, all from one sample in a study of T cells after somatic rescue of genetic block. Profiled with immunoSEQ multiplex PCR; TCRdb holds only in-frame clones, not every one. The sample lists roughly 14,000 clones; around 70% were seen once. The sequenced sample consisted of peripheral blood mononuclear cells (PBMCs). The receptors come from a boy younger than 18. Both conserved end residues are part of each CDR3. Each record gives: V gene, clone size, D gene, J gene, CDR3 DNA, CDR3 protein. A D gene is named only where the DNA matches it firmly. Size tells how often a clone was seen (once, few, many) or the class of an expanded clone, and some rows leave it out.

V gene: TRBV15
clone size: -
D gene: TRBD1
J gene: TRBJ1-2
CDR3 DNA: TGTGTCACCAGCAGAAGGACAGGTTTTAACTATGGCTACACCTTC
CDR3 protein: CVTSRRTGFNYGYTF

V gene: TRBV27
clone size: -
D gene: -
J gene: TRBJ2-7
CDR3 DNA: TGTGCCAGCAGGCCTGGCGGGGTCAGGTCCTACGAGCAGTACTTC
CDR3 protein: CASRPGGVRSYEQYF

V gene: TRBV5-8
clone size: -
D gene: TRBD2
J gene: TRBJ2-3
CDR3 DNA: TGTGCCAGCAGCTTGGTGGGGACTAGCGTAAGCACAGATACGCAGTATTTT
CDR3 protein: CASSLVGTSVSTDTQYF

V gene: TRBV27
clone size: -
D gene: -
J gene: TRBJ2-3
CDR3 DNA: TGTGCCAGCAGTTTACTCGGGACAATCACAGATACGCAGTATTTT
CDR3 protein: CASSLLGTITDTQYF

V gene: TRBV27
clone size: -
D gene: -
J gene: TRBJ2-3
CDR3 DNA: TGTGCCAGCAGTTTAAGTGGGGGAGTTGCAGATACGCAGTATTTT
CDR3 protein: CASSLSGGVADTQYF

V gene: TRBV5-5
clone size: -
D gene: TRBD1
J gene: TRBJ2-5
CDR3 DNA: TGTGCCAGCAGCTTGTTACAGGGGTCCCAAGAGACCCAGTACTTC
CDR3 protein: CASSLLQGSQETQYF

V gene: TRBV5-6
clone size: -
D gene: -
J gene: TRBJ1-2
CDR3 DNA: TGTGCCAGCTCGGACCTTATGTCCTATGGCTACACCTTC
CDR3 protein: CASSDLMSYGYTF

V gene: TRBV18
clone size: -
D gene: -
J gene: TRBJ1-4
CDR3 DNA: TGTGCCAGCTCATCCACAGTGGCACGGCCTAATGAAAAACTGTTTTTT
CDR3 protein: CASSSTVARPNEKLFF

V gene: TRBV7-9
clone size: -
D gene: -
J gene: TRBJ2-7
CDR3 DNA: TGTGCCAGCAGCTTAGATGCTTGGGCAGGGTCCCTTTTC
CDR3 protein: CASSLDAWAGSLF

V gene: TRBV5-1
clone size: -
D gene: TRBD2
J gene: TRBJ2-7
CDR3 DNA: TGCGCCAGCAGCTGGGGCTTTAGCGGGGGGGTCCACGAGCAGTACTTC
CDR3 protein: CASSWGFSGGVHEQYF

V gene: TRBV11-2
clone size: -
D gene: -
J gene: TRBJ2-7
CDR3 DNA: TGTGCCAGCACCTACCTAGGCCGGGAGCCTTTCTACGAGCAGTACTTC
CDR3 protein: CASTYLGREPFYEQYF

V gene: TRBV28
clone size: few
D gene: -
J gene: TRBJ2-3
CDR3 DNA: TGTGCCAGCAGGTCACCCAGGGGAGATACGCAGTATTTT
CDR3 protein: CASRSPRGDTQYF

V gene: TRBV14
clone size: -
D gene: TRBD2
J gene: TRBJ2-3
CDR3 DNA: TGTGCCAGCAGCCAAGATCGCCGGGCCGGGGGGGCAGATACGCAGTATTTT
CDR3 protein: CASSQDRRAGGADTQYF

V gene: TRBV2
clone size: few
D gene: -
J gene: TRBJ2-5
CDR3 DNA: TGTGCCAGCAGGGCGGAACTCGAGACCCAGTACTTC
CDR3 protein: CASRAELETQYF

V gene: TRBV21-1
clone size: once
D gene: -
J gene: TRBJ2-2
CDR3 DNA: TGTGCCAGCAGCGAAATACCGCACTCCACCCCGAACACCGGGGAGCTGTTTTTT
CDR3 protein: CASSEIPHSTPNTGELFF

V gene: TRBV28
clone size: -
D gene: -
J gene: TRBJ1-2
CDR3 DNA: TGTGCCAGCAGTGTAACTTTGGGGGCAAATTATGGCTACACCTTC
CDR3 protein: CASSVTLGANYGYTF

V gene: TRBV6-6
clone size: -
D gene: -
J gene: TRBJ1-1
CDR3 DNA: TGTGCCAGCAGTTACTTGGGCGTCGCCGGCACTGAAGCTTTCTTT
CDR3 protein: CASSYLGVAGTEAFF

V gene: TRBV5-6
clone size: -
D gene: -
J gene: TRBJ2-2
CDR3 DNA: TGTGCCAGCAGCTCGATAGGACACTTGAACACCGGGGAGCTGTTTTTT
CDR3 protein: CASSSIGHLNTGELFF

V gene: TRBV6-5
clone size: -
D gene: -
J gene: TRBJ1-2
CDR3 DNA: TGTGCCAGCAGTTACGGCGGAAAGGGCTATGGCTACACCTTC
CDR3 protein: CASSYGGKGYGYTF

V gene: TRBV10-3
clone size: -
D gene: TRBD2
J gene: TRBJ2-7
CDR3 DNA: TGTGCCATCAGTCCTGGACTAGCGGGAGGCCTCCGCCGTTGGGAGCAGTACTTC
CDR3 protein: CAISPGLAGGLRRWEQYF

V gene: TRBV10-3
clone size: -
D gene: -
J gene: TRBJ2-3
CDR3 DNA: TGTGCCATCAGTGAGTCGACGGCAGATACGCAGTATTTT
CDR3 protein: CAISESTADTQYF

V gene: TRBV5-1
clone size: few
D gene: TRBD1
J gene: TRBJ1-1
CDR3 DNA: TGCGCCAGCAGCTTGGCGCCAGGGGGCAACACTGAAGCTTTCTTT
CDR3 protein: CASSLAPGGNTEAFF

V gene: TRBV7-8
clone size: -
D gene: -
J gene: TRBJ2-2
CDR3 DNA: TGTGCCAGCAGCTTAGGTGGGGGGAACACCGGGGAGCTGTTTTTT
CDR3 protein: CASSLGGGNTGELFF

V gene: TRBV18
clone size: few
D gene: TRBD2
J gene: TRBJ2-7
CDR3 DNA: TGTGCCAGCTCACCAGGGACTAGCGGGGCCTACGAGCAGTACTTC
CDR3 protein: CASSPGTSGAYEQYF

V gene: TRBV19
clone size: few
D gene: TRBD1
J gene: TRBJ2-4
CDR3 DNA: TGTGCCAGTACCCGAGGGACAGGGGGCACGAACATTCAGTACTTC
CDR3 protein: CASTRGTGGTNIQYF

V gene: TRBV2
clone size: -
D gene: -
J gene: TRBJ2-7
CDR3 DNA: TGTGCCAGCAGTGACAGCTTCTACGAGCAGTACTTC
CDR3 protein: CASSDSFYEQYF

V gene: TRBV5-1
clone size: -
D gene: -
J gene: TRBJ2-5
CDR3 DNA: TGCGCCAGCAGCTCGTCTGGCACAGGGACAAGGTACTTC
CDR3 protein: CASSSSGTGTRYF

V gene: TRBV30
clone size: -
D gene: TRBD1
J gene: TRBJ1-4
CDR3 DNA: TGTGCCTGGAGGGCCTCCGGGACAGGGGGAGGAAAACTGTTTTTT
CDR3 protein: CAWRASGTGGGKLFF

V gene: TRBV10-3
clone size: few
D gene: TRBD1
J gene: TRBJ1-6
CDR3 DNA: TGTGCCATCAGTGAAGGGACAGGGGGTTCTAATTCACCCCTCCACTTT
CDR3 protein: CAISEGTGGSNSPLHF

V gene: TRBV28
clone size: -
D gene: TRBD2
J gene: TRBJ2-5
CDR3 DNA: TGTGCCAGCAGTTTTGGGGGGGAGGGCAAGACCCAGTACTTC
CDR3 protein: CASSFGGEGKTQYF

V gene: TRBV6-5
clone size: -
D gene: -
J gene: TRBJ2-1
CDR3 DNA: TGTGCCAGCAGGCGGGCCTTGGGCAATGAGCAGTTCTTC
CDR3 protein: CASRRALGNEQFF

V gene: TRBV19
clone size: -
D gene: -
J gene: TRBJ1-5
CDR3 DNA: TGTGCCAGTAGTATACTCACCGGACGCCCGAGGAGCAATCAGCCCCAGCATTTT
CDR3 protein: CASSILTGRPRSNQPQHF

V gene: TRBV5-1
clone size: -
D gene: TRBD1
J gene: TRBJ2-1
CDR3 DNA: TGCGCCAGCAGCTCTACAGGGGGCAGACCCGGGTTCTCCTACAATGAGCAGTTCTTC
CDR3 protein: CASSSTGGRPGFSYNEQFF

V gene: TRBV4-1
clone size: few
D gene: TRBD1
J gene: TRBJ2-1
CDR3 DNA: TGCGCCAGCAGCCAAGATCAAGGGACAGGGATCTACAATGAGCAGTTCTTC
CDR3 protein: CASSQDQGTGIYNEQFF

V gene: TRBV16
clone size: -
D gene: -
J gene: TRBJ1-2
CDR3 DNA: TGTGCCAGCAGCCAATTCCCTCCGACGAATGGCTACACCTTC
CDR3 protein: CASSQFPPTNGYTF

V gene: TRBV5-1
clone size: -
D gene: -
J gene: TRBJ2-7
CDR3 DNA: TGCGCCAGCAGTTTAACAACCGAGCAGTACTTC
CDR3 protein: CASSLTTEQYF

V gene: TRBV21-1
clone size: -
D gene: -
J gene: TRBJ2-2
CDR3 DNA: TGTGCCAGCAGCAAAGGGAAGAGAGCGGGAAAGAACACCGGGGAGCTGTTTTTT
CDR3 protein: CASSKGKRAGKNTGELFF

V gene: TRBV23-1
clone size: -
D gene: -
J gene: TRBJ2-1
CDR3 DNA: TGCGCCAGCAACTTGACAGGGCAGTTCTTC
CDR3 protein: CASNLTGQFF

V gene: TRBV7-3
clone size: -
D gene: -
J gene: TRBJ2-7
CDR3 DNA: TGTGCCAGCAGCTTAACGGGAGGGACAGGCTCCTACGAGCAGTACTTC
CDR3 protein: CASSLTGGTGSYEQYF